Included here is one TCR beta chain sequence, with context. The sample comes from a study of blood T cell repertoires in COVID-19. Overall study context: Some COVID-19 samples were acute and others convalescent; all came from the United States, Italy and Spain.

Individuals drawn from around 24 US areas were roughly 18 to 95 years old. Clones were sequenced by immunoSEQ multiplex PCR, and TCRdb holds only the in-frame ones, with some missing. The data contain 250,000 to 300,000 clones, about 90% of them singletons. With 5 bases removed from V and 0 bases from J, the gap between germline ends came to 17 bases. The V gene's germline CDR1 is LNHDA and CDR2 SQIVND (reference sequence). This CDR3 region has 17 residues. This sequence joins TRBV19 and TRBJ1-3, with D possibly being TRBD1 (5 bases). Source material: PBMCs or T cells enriched from blood (not recorded which). The clonotype comes from a woman in her 50s who had been exposed to COVID-19. The CDR3 loop is CASSPRGTAASGNTIYF. The CDR3 DNA reads as TGTGCCAGTAGTCCTCGGGGGACGGCCGCCTCTGGAAACACCATATATTTT.